This section outlines one TCR beta chain sequence together with its context. Its target is not known. Assay: immunoSEQ multiplex PCR; the TCRdb copy retains only in-frame clones and omits some. The sample holds approximately 89,000 clones, over 80% seen once. This specimen comes from a study of T cell responses to AZD1222 COVID-19 vaccine. General study points: Clonal diversity was possibly underestimated; the donors were predominantly white British and more often female. Regions left unmutated in variants are reportedly the target of nearly half of spike-specific TCRs. In all cases, repertoires were sampled only after the peak T cell response.

This CDR3 is 16 amino acids long. CDR1 MNHEY and CDR2 SMNVEV come from the germline V gene (reference sequence). With 6 bases clipped from V and 0 bases from J, the junction kept 6 bases outside the gene matches. This receptor was taken from an adult who received the AZD1222 COVID-19 vaccine. The chain combines TRBV27 with TRBJ1-4; TRBD1 aligns across 8 bases. The starting material was peripheral blood, obtained 28 days after the second AZD1222 dose. CDR3 DNA sequence: TGTGCCAGCAGCCCCGGACAGGGACCAACTAATGAAAAACTGTTTTTT. The encoded protein is CASSPGQGPTNEKLFF.